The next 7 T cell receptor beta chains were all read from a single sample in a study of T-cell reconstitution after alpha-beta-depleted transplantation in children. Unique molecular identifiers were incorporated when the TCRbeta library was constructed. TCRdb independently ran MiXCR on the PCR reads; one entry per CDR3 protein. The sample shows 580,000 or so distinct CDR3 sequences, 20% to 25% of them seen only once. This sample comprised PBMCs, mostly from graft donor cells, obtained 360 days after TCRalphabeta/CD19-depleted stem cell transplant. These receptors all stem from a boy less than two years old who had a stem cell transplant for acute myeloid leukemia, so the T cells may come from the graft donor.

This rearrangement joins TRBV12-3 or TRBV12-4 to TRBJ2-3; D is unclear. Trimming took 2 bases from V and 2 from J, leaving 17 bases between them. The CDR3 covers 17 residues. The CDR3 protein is CASSLMWSATITDTQYF. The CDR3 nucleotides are TGTGCCAGCAGTTTAATGTGGAGCGCTACCATCACAGATACGCAGTATTTT.

The CDR3 DNA follows: TGCGCCAGCAGCTTAAGGAATACAGATACGCAGTATTTT. This translates into CASSLRNTDTQYF. The genes are TRBV5-1 and TRBJ2-3; D uncertain. CDR1 is SGHRS, CDR2 YFSETQ, per germline. Trimming took 2 bases from V and 3 from J, leaving 7 bases between them. The CDR3 spans 13 residues.

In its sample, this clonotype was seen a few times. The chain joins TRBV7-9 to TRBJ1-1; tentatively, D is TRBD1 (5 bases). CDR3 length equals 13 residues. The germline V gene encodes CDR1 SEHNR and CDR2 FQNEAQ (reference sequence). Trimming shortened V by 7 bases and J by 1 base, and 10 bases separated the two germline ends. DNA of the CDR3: TGTGCCAGCAAAACCGGGACGAACACTGAAGCTTTCTTT. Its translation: CASKTGTNTEAFF.

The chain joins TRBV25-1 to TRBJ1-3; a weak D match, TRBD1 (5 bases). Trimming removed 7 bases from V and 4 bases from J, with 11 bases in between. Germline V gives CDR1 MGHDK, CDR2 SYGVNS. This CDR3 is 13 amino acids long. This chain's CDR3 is CASKRGTGNTIYF. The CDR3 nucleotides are TGTGCCAGCAAGAGGGGTACCGGAAACACCATATATTTT.

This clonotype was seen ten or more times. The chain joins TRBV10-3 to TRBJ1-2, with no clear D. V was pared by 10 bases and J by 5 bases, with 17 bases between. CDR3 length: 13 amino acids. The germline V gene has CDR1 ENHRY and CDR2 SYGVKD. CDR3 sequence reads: CATGEGGGYGYTF. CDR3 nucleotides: TGTGCCACCGGCGAGGGAGGCGGGTATGGCTACACCTTC.

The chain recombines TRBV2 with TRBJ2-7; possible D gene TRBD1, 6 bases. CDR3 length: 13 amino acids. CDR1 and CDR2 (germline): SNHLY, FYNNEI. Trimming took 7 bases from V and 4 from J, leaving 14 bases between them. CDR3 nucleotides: TGTGCCAGCACGTCCGGACAGCATTACGAGCAGTACGTC. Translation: CASTSGQHYEQYV.

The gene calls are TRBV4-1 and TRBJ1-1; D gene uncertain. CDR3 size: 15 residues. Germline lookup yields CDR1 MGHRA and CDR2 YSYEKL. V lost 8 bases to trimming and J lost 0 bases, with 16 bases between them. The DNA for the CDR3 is TGCGCCAGCCGCTCCGGGGTGAGTATGAACACTGAAGCTTTCTTT. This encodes CASRSGVSMNTEAFF.